This T cell receptor (beta chain) is drawn from a study of blood T cell repertoires in COVID-19. Study in general: Researchers got acute and convalescent COVID-19 samples from the United States, Italy and Spain.

As originally analysed: Reference gene primer amplification gave nucleated cell count estimates. Generated by immunoSEQ multiplex PCR, the TCRdb table keeps only in-frame clones and is missing some. V, J and clone size were drawn from that table, and D and trimming were deduced from the DNA. The table lists about 230,000 clones, 65% to 85% of them singletons. The germline V and J ends were trimmed by 1 base and 2 bases, with 12 bases remaining between them. The CDR3 is made up of 16 amino acids. The germline V gene encodes CDR1 MGHRA and CDR2 YSYEKL. This TCR came from a man between 50 and 59 years old with active or convalescent COVID-19. Sequencing input: peripheral blood. The chain carries TRBV4-1 and TRBJ1-5; D not certain. The CDR3 bases are TGCGCCAGCAGCCAAGTCGAGGGTATGGGCAATCAGCCCCAGCATTTT. The encoded protein is CASSQVEGMGNQPQHF.